Below are 10 T cell receptor beta chains sequenced from a single sample in a study of blood T cell repertoires in COVID-19. Using immunoSEQ multiplex PCR, the repertoire was profiled, and TCRdb retains in-frame clones only, with some absent. The table lists around 270,000 clones, more than 90% of them singletons. Material: peripheral blood. Every receptor here comes from a person aged 18-35 years with COVID-19, enrolled during active disease.

This clone was counted a single time. The chain is built from TRBV9 and TRBJ2-1; possible D gene TRBD2, 6 bases. The V end was cut by 7 bases, the J end by 2 bases, with 34 bases between. CDR3 length: 21 amino acids. Germline V gene sequence: CDR1 SGDLS, CDR2 YYNGEE. Here the CDR3 DNA reads TGTGCCAGCGCTCGAGAAAGGCGGGATGCCGGGGCTCCTTCCACCTACAATGAGCAGTTCTTC. Amino acids: CASARERRDAGAPSTYNEQFF. Full variable domain (rest looked up from reference TRBV9 and TRBJ2-1): DSGVTQTPKHLITATGQRVTLRCSPRSGDLSVYWYQQSLDQGLQFLIQYYNGEERAKGNILERFSAQQFPDLHSELNLSSLELGDSALYFCASARERRDAGAPSTYNEQFFGPGTRLTVL.

The V and J genes are TRBV12-3 or TRBV12-4 and TRBJ2-7, with TRBD2 as a possible D gene (5 bases). There are 13 residues in the CDR3. Trimming removed 4 bases at V and 5 bases at J, with 12 bases between. CDR3 protein: CASSSDEGNEQYF. The CDR3 DNA reads TGTGCCAGCAGTTCTGATGAGGGCAACGAGCAGTACTTC.

The chain combines TRBV5-1 with TRBJ2-1; D is possibly TRBD1 (6 bases). The CDR3 sequence is 13 residues long. Germline lookup yields CDR1 SGHRS and CDR2 YFSETQ. V lost 0 bases, J lost 5 bases, and 6 bases lay in between. CDR3 residues: CASSLGQDNEQFF. CDR3 DNA sequence: TGCGCCAGCAGCTTGGGACAGGACAATGAGCAGTTCTTC.

J is TRBJ2-3 and V is TRBV2; 13 bases are shared with TRBD2. Germline V gene lookup returns CDR1 SNHLY and CDR2 FYNNEI. After removal of 6 bases from V and 6 bases from J, the junction contained 0 bases not matched to a gene. This CDR3 is 13 amino acids long. CDR3 protein: CASRTSGGDTQYF. The CDR3 DNA reads TGTGCCAGCAGGACTAGCGGGGGGGATACGCAGTATTTT.

This rearrangement joins TRBV7-8 to TRBJ2-2, with 9 nucleotides matching TRBD1. The V and J ends lost 5 bases and 3 bases, in that order; junction bases with no gene match: 4. The germline gives CDR1 SGHVS, CDR2 FQNEAQ. CDR3 length: 15 amino acids. The CDR3 is CASSATGGYTGELFF. In DNA, the CDR3 is TGTGCCAGCAGCGCGACAGGGGGTTACACCGGGGAGCTGTTTTTT.

The V call is TRBV28, the J call TRBJ2-6, with D possibly TRBD2 on 5 matching bases. The CDR3 has 15 residues. Trimming took 5 bases from V and 7 from J, leaving 15 bases between them. Germline CDR1 MDHEN, CDR2 SYDVKM. The CDR3 nucleotides read TGTGCCAGCAGTCCCCGGGATGGAAGAGCCAACGTCCTGACTTTC. Translation: CASSPRDGRANVLTF.

The chain employs TRBV11-2 and TRBJ1-1; tentatively, D is TRBD1 (6 bases). Per the germline V gene, CDR1 is SGHAT and CDR2 is FQNNGV. V was cut by 3 bases and J by 5 bases, with 10 bases left in between. This CDR3 is built from 13 residues. The CDR3 nucleotides read TGTGCCAGCAGCTTCGGGGGGCGGACTGAAGCTTTCTTT. This gives the protein CASSFGGRTEAFF.

This clone was counted a few times. This sequence joins TRBV19 and TRBJ1-1; 7 bases map to TRBD1. Looked up from germline, CDR1 is LNHDA and CDR2 is SQIVND (reference sequence). This CDR3 is 14 amino acids long. J was trimmed by 8 bases and V by 3 bases; bases with no gene match: 9. CDR3 nucleotide sequence: TGTGCCAGTAGTATTTGGAGGGACAGCCTAGAAGCTTTCTTT. It translates to CASSIWRDSLEAFF.

The chain recombines TRBV5-4 with TRBJ2-3; D is unclear. Trimming pared 3 bases from V and 5 bases from J, leaving 16 bases between. Germline loops: CDR1 SGHNT, CDR2 YYREEE (reference sequence). CDR3 size: 15 residues. CDR3 sequence: CASSSARGSRDTQYF. Written as DNA, the CDR3 is TGTGCCAGCAGCTCGGCAAGAGGATCTCGAGATACGCAGTATTTT.

The chain employs TRBV12-5 and TRBJ2-3; TRBD1 matches at 10 bases. The junction had 2 bases not matched to a gene; V was cut back by 1 base and J by 1 base. The CDR3 runs to 16 residues. Germline V gene lookup returns CDR1 LGHNT and CDR2 FRNRAP. CDR3 in amino acids: CASGLAGTGGTDTQYF. The CDR3 coding sequence is TGTGCTAGTGGTTTGGCCGGGACAGGGGGCACAGATACGCAGTATTTT.